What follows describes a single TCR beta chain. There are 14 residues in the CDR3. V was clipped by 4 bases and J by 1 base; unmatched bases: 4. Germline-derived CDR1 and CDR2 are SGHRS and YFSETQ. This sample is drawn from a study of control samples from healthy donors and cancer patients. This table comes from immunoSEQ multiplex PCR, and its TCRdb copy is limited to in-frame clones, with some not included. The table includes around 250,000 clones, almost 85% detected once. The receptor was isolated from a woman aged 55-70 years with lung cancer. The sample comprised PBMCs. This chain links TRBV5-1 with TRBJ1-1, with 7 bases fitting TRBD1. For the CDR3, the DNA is TGCGCCAGCAGCGTTGGGACAGAGAACACTGAAGCTTTCTTT. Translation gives CASSVGTENTEAFF. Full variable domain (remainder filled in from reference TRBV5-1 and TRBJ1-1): KAGVTQTPRYLIKTRGQQVTLSCSPISGHRSVSWYQQTPGQGLQFLFEYFSETQRNKGNFPGRFSGRQFSNSRSEMNVSTLELGDSALYLCASSVGTENTEAFFGQGTRLTVV.